This TCR beta chain was recorded in a study of blood T cell repertoires in COVID-19. Generated by immunoSEQ multiplex PCR, the TCRdb table keeps only in-frame clones and is missing some. Of under 80,000 clones in the sample, around 87% were seen once. Germline-derived CDR1 and CDR2 are MDHEN and SYDVKM. V was trimmed by 5 bases and J by 7 bases, leaving 18 bases between them. This CDR3 is 14 amino acids long. The chain employs TRBV28 and TRBJ2-7; D perhaps matches TRBD2 (6 bases). The specimen sequenced was peripheral blood. The sequence was collected from a man aged 70 or older with acute or convalescent COVID-19. CDR3 nucleotides: TGTGCCAGCAGTCCGAGCTCGGGGGTGGGAGAGCAGTACTTC. It translates to CASSPSSGVGEQYF.